The text below deals with one T cell receptor (beta chain). The CDR3 spans 16 residues. Trimming at V came to 4 bases and at J to 5 bases, leaving 9 bases not matched to a gene. Germline V lookup: CDR1 KGHDR, CDR2 SFDVKD. The data were taken from a study of T cell responses to AZD1222 COVID-19 vaccine. Second doses that came at about 4 or about 12 weeks were put together. Profiled with immunoSEQ multiplex PCR; TCRdb holds only in-frame clones, not every one. The sample holds 20,000 to 30,000 clones, about 86% seen once. V and J are TRBV24-1 and TRBJ2-2; 7 nucleotides align to TRBD1. The sample in question was peripheral blood, obtained 28 days after the second AZD1222 dose. This receptor was obtained from an adult who received the AZD1222 COVID-19 vaccine. This chain's CDR3 is CATSDPRQGGTGELFF. The CDR3 nucleotides read TGTGCCACCAGTGACCCACGACAGGGCGGGACCGGGGAGCTGTTTTTT.